These T cell receptor beta chains were read from a single sample in a study of tumor-infiltrating lymphocytes in glioblastoma multiforme. MiXCR, run by TCRdb on the multiplex PCR reads, gives a single entry per CDR3 protein. The table lists about 32,000 distinct CDR3 sequences, about 58% of them singletons. Material: brain tumor tissue. The receptor set was obtained from a male donor with glioblastoma. Both conserved end residues are part of each CDR3. The order of the fields is J gene, V gene, clone size, D gene, CDR3 protein, CDR3 DNA. A D gene is named only where the DNA matches it firmly. Size tells how often a clone was seen (once, few, many) or the class of an expanded clone, and some rows leave it out.

TRBJ1-6 | TRBV28 | few | NA | CASRPEAGPNSPLHF | TGTGCCAGCAGACCAGAGGCAGGGCCTAATTCACCCCTCCACTTT
TRBJ2-2 | TRBV11-3 | NA | NA | CAISPGAGELFF | TGTGCCATCAGCCCCGGGGCCGGGGAGCTGTTTTTT
TRBJ2-5 | TRBV11-2 | medium-sized | TRBD1 | CASSTYRDRQETQYF | TGTGCCAGCAGCACTTATCGGGACAGACAAGAGACCCAGTACTTC
TRBJ1-2 | TRBV12-3/TRBV12-4 | many | TRBD1 | CASSLGQGHGYTF | TGTGCCAGCAGTTTGGGACAGGGCCATGGCTACACCTTC
TRBJ1-1 | TRBV11-2 | NA | NA | CASCLGGRYTEALF | TGTGCCAGCTGCTTAGGGGGGAGGTACACTGAAGCTCTCTTT
TRBJ2-7 | TRBV11-2 | NA | TRBD1 | CARSSRDRVTYLQYF | TGTGCCCGCAGCAGCCGGGACAGGGTCACCTACCTGCAGTACTTC
TRBJ1-5 | TRBV2 | NA | NA | CASSEEGHAQPQHF | TGTGCCAGCAGTGAGGAGGGACATGCACAGCCCCAGCATTTT
TRBJ2-2 | TRBV29-1 | few | TRBD2 | CSVTGTSGFSWELFF | TGCAGTGTGACCGGGACTAGCGGATTTAGCTGGGAGCTGTTTTTT
TRBJ1-1 | TRBV7-9 | many | NA | CASRPDRHLKNTEAFF | TGTGCCAGCAGACCAGACAGACACCTCAAGAACACTGAAGCTTTCTTT
TRBJ2-1 | TRBV20-1 | NA | NA | CSAILQWLGEQFF | TGCAGTGCTATTTTACAGTGGCTAGGTGAGCAGTTCTTC
TRBJ2-5 | TRBV3-1 | NA | NA | CASSPLLQDDETHYF | TGTGCCAGCAGCCCCCTCCTTCAGGATGACGAGACCCATTACTTC
TRBJ1-3 | TRBV28 | NA | NA | CASSWTASGNTIYF | TGTGCCAGCAGTTGGACGGCCTCTGGAAACACCATATATTTT
TRBJ2-7 | TRBV6-4 | many | NA | CASSDRVPYEQYF | TGTGCCAGCAGTGACAGGGTCCCCTACGAGCAGTACTTC
TRBJ2-5 | TRBV29-1 | few | TRBD2 | CSVEGLAGERGSFETQYF | TGCAGCGTTGAAGGACTAGCGGGAGAAAGAGGGTCGTTTGAGACCCAGTACTTC
TRBJ1-2 | TRBV11-2 | NA | NA | CASSPGPLAYGYTF | TGTGCCAGCAGCCCGGGACCGCTCGCTTATGGCTACACCTTC
TRBJ2-1 | TRBV4-1 | NA | TRBD2 | CASSQPSGMAASEQFF | TGCGCCAGCAGCCAGCCTAGCGGGATGGCCGCCTCTGAGCAGTTCTTC
TRBJ2-3 | TRBV5-4 | many | TRBD1 | CASSADRADTQYF | TGTGCCAGCAGCGCGGACAGGGCAGATACGCAGTATTTT
TRBJ2-5 | TRBV5-6 | many | NA | CASSALYEDQETQYF | TGTGCCAGCAGCGCCCTTTATGAAGACCAAGAGACCCAGTACTTC
TRBJ2-1 | TRBV12-3/TRBV12-4 | many | TRBD2 | CASSRLAQHNEQFF | TGTGCCAGCAGCCGACTAGCGCAACACAATGAGCAGTTCTTC
TRBJ2-5 | TRBV20-1 | NA | NA | CSASSGGSTSGTQYF | TGCAGTGCTAGCTCTGGAGGGAGTACTAGTGGGACCCAGTACTTC
TRBJ2-3 | TRBV4-2 | NA | NA | CASSQDVGNPDTQYF | TGTGCCAGCAGTCAAGATGTGGGAAACCCAGATACGCAGTATTTT
TRBJ1-2 | TRBV10-3 | medium-sized | TRBD1 | CAISQGQGSNYGYTF | TGTGCCATCAGTCAGGGACAGGGATCTAACTATGGCTACACCTTC
TRBJ2-2 | TRBV7-9 | many | NA | CASSLAPAGYPGELFF | TGTGCCAGCAGCTTAGCGCCTGCAGGATACCCCGGGGAGCTGTTTTTT
TRBJ2-7 | TRBV7-9 | few | TRBD1 | CASSQTGGYGEQYF | TGTGCCAGCAGCCAGACAGGGGGCTATGGCGAGCAGTACTTC
TRBJ2-1 | TRBV12-3/TRBV12-4 | NA | NA | CASTLGGGEQFF | TGTGCCAGCACCCTGGGAGGGGGTGAGCAGTTCTTC
TRBJ2-5 | TRBV30 | many | TRBD1 | CAWADRRFRTQYF | TGTGCCTGGGCGGACAGGCGCTTCAGGACCCAGTACTTC
TRBJ1-2 | TRBV29-1 | NA | NA | CSVEALALRSYGYTF | TGCAGCGTTGAGGCTTTGGCCCTCAGGAGCTATGGCTACACCTTC
TRBJ2-3 | TRBV6-2/TRBV6-3 | NA | NA | CACSYSMVLGTGTQYF | TGTGCCTGCAGTTACTCAATGGTACTGGGCACAGGTACGCAGTATTTT
TRBJ2-1 | TRBV7-3 | few | TRBD2 | CASSLEGSGRVEQFF | TGTGCCAGCAGCTTAGAGGGTAGCGGGAGAGTTGAGCAGTTCTTC
TRBJ2-2 | TRBV6-2/TRBV6-3 | NA | NA | CASSGTGNTGELFF | TGTGCCAGCAGCGGGACTGGCAACACCGGGGAGCTGTTTTTT